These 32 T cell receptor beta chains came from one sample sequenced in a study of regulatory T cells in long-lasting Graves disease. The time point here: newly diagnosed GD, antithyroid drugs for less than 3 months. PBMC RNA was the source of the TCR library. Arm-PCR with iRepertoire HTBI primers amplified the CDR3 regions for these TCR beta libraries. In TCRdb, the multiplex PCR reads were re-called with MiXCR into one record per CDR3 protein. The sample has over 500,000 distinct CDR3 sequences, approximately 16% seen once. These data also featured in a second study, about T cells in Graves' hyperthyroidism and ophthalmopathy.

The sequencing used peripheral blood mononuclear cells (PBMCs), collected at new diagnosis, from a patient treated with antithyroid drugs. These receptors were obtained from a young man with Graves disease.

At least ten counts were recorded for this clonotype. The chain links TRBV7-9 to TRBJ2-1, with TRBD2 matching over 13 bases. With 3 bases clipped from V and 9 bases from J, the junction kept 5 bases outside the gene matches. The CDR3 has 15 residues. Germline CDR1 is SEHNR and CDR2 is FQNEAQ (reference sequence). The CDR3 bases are TGTGCCAGCAGCTTCCCGGGACTAGCGGGACGTGAGCAGTTCTTC. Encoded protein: CASSFPGLAGREQFF.

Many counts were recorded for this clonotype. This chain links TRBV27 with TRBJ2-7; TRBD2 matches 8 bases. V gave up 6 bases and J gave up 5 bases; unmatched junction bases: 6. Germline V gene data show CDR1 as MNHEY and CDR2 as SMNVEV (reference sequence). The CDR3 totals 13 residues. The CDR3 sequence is CASSLSGSNEQYF. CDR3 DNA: TGTGCCAGCAGCTTAAGCGGGAGCAACGAGCAGTACTTC.

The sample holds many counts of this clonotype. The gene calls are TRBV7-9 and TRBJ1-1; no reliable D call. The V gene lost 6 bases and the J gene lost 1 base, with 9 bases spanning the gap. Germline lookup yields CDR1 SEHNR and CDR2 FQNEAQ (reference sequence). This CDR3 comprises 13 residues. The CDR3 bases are TGTGCCAGCAGATTGAATCCGAACACTGAAGCTTTCTTT. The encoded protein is CASRLNPNTEAFF.

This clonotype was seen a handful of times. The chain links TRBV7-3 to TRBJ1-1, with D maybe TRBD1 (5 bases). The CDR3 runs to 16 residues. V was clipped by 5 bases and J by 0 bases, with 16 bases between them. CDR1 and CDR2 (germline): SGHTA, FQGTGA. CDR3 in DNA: TGTGCCAGCAGCCCTCTCGGTGGGGGAATGAACACTGAAGCTTTCTTT. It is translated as CASSPLGGGMNTEAFF.

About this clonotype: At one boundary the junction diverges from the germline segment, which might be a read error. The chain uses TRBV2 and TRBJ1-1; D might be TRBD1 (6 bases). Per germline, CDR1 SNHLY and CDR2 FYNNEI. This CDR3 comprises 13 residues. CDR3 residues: CASLRTVNTEASF. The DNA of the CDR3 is TGTGCCAGCCTTAGGACAGTGAACACTGAAGCTTCCTTT.

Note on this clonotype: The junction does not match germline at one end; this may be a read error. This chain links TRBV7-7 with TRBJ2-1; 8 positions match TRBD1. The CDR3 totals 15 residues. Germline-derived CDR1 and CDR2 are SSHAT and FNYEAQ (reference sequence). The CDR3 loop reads CASSPGTGPYNEQFF. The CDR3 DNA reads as TGTGCTAGCAGCCCCGGGACAGGACCATACAATGAGCAGTTCTTC.

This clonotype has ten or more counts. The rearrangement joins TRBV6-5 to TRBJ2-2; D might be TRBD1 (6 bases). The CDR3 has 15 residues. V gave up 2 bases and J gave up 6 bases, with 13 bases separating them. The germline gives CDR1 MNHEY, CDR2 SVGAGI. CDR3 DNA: TGTGCCAGCAGTTACATTTCAGGGGAAGCCGGGGAGCTGTTTTTT. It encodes CASSYISGEAGELFF.

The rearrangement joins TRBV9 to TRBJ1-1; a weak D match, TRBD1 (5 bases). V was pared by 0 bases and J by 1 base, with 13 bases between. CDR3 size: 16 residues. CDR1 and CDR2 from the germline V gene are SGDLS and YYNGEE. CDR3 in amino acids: CASSVGGADQNTEAFF. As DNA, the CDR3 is TGTGCCAGCAGCGTAGGCGGGGCAGATCAGAACACTGAAGCTTTCTTT.

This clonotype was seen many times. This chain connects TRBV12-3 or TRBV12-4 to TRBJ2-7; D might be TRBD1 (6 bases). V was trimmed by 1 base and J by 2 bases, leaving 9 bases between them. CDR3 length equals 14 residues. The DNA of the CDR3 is TGTGCCAGCAGTTTAGGCCGGACAGCCTACGAGCAGTACTTC. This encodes CASSLGRTAYEQYF.

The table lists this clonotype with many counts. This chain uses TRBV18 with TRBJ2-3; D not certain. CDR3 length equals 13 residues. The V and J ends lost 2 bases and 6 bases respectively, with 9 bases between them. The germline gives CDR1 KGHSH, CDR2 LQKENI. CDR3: CASSPESLDTQYF. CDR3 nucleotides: TGTGCCAGCTCACCAGAGAGCTTGGATACGCAGTATTTT. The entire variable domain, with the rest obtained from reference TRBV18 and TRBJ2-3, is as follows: NAGVMQNPRHLVRRRGQEARLRCSPMKGHSHVYWYRQLPEEGLKFMVYLQKENIIDESGMPKERFSAEFPKEGPSILRIQQVVRGDSAAYFCASSPESLDTQYFGPGTRLTVL.

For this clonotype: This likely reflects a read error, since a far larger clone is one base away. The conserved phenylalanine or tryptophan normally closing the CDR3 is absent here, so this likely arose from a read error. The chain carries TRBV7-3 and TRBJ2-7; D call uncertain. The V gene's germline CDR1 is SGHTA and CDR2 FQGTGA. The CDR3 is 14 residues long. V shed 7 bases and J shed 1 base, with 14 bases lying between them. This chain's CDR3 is CASTKAGVSYEQYL. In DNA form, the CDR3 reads TGTGCCAGCACCAAAGCTGGGGTGTCCTACGAGCAGTACCTC.

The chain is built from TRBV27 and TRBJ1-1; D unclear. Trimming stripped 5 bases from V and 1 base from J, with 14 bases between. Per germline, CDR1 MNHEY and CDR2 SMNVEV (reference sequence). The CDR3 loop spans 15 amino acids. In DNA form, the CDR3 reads TGTGCCAGCAGTCTCCAGGCGGGAAGGAACACTGAAGCTTTCTTT. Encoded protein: CASSLQAGRNTEAFF.

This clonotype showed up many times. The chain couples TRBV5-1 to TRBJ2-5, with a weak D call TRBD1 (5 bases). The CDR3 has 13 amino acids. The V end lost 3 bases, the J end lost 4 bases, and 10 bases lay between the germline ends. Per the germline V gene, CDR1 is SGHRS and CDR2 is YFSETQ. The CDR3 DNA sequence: TGCGCCAGCAGCTCTGGACAACGAGAGACCCAGTACTTC. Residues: CASSSGQRETQYF.

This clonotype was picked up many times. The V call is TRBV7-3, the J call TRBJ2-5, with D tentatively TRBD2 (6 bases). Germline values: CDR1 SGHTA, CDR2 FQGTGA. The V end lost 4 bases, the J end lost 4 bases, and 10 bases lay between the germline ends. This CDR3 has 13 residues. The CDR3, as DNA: TGTGCCAGCAGCTCGGGACTCGGAGAGACCCAGTACTTC. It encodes CASSSGLGETQYF.

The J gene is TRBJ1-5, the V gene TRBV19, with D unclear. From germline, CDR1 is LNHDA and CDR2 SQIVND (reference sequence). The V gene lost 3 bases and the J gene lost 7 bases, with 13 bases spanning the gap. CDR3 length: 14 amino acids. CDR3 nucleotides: TGTGCCAGTAGTATTACTCGGGGTAACCAGCCCCAGCATTTT. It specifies CASSITRGNQPQHF.

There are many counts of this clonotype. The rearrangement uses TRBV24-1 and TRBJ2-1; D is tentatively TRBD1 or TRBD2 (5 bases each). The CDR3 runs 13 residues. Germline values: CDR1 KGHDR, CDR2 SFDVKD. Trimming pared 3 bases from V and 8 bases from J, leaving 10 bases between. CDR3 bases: TGTGCCACCAGTGATGGGACGAGGGATGAGCAGTTCTTC. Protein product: CATSDGTRDEQFF.

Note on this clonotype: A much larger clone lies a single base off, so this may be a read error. CDR3 sequence: CASSPEGPGKKENEQFF. CDR3 sequence (DNA): TGTGCCAGCAGCCCCGAGGGTCCCGGCAAAAAGGAGAATGAGCAGTTCTTC. The V gene is TRBV7-2, the J gene TRBJ2-1, with D perhaps matching TRBD2 (5 bases). CDR1 is SGHTA, CDR2 FQGNSA, per germline. This CDR3 has 17 amino acids. The V and J ends lost 5 bases and 7 bases respectively, with 24 bases between them.

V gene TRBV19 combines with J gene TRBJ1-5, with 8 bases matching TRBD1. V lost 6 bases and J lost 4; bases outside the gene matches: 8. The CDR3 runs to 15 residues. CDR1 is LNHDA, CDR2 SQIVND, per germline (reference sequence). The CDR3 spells CASSTDRGLNQPQHF. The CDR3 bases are TGTGCCAGTAGCACCGACAGGGGTCTAAATCAGCCCCAGCATTTT.

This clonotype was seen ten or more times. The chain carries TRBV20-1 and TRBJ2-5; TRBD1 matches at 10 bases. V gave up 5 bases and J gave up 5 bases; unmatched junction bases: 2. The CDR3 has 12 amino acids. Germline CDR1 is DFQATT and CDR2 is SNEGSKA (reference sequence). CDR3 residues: CSAGTGAETQYF. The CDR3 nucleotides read TGCAGTGCTGGGACAGGGGCGGAGACCCAGTACTTC.

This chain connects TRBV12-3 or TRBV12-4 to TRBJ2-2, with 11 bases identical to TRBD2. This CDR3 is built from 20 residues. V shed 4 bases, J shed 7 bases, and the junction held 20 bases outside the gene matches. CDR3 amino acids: CASSSNDQFTSGRRGGELFF. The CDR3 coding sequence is TGTGCCAGCAGTTCGAACGACCAATTCACTAGCGGGAGAAGGGGCGGGGAGCTGTTTTTT.

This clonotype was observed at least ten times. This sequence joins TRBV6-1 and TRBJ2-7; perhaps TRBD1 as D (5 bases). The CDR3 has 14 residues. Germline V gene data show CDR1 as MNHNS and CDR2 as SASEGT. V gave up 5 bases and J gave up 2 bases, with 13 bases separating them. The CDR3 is CASSTTDSTYEQYF. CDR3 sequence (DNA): TGTGCCAGCAGTACAACCGACAGTACCTACGAGCAGTACTTC.

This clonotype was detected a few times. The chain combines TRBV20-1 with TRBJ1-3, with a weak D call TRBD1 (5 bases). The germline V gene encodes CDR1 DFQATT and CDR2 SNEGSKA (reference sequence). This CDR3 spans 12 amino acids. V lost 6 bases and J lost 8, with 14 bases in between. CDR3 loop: CSARTQGDTIYF. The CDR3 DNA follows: TGCAGTGCCAGGACGCAAGGGGACACCATATATTTT.

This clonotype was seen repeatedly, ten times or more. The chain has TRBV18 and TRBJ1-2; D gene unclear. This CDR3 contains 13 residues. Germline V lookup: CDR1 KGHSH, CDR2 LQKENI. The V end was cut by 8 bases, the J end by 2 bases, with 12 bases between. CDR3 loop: CASSPQENYGYTF. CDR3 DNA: TGTGCCAGCAGTCCTCAGGAGAACTATGGCTACACCTTC. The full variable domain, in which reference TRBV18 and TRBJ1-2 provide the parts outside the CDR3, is NAGVMQNPRHLVRRRGQEARLRCSPMKGHSHVYWYRQLPEEGLKFMVYLQKENIIDESGMPKERFSAEFPKEGPSILRIQQVVRGDSAAYFCASSPQENYGYTFGSGTRLTVV.

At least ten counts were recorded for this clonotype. The CDR3 is CAWSNQPTEAYGYTF. The CDR3 DNA is TGTGCCTGGAGTAACCAGCCAACAGAAGCCTATGGCTACACCTTC. The chain couples TRBV30 to TRBJ1-2; D is undetermined. This CDR3 is built from 15 residues. V was pared by 2 bases and J by 4 bases, with 17 bases between. Germline V gene lookup returns CDR1 GTSNPN and CDR2 SVGIG (reference sequence). Full variable domain (outside the CDR3, taken from reference TRBV30 and TRBJ1-2): SQTIHQWPATLVQPVGSPLSLECTVEGTSNPNLYWYRQAAGRGLQLLFYSVGIGQISSEVPQNLSASRPQDRQFILSSKKLLLSDSGFYLCAWSNQPTEAYGYTFGSGTRLTVV.

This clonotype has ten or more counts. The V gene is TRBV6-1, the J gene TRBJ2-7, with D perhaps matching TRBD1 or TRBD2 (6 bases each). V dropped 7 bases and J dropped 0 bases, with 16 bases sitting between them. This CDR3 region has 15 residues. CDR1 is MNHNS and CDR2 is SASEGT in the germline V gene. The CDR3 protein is CASTQEGGSSYEQYF. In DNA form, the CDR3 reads TGTGCCAGCACCCAAGAGGGGGGAAGCTCCTACGAGCAGTACTTC.

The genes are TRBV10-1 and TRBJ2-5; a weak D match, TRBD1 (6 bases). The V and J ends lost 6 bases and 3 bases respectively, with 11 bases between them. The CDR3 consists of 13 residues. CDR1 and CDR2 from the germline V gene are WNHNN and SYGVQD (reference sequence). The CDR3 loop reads CASSRDMEETQYF. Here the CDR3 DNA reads TGCGCCAGCAGCCGGGACATGGAAGAGACCCAGTACTTC.

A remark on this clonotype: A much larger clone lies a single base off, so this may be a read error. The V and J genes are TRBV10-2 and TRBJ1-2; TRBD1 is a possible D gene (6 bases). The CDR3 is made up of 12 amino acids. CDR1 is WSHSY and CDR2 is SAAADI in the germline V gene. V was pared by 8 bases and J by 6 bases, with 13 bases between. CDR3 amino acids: CASGADRNGYTF. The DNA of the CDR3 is TGCGCCAGCGGTGCCGACAGGAATGGCTACACCTTC.

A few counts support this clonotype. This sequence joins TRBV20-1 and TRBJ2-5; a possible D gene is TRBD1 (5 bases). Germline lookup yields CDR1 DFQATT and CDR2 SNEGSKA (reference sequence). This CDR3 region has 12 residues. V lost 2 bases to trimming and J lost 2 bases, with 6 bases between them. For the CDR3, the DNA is TGCAGTGCTAGACCAGGGCAAGAGACCCAGTACTTC. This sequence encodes CSARPGQETQYF.

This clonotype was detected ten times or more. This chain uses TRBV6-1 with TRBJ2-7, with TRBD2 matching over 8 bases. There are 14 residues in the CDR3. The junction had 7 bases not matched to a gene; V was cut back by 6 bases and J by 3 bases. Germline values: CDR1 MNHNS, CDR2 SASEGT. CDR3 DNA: TGTGCCAGCAGCTCTATGGCGGGAGGCTACGAGCAGTACTTC. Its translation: CASSSMAGGYEQYF.

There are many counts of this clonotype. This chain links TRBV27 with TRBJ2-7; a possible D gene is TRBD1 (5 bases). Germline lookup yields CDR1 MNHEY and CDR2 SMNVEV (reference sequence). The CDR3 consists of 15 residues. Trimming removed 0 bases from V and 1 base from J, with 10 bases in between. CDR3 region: CASSLSFPGSYEQYF. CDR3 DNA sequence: TGTGCCAGCAGTTTATCGTTCCCAGGGTCCTACGAGCAGTACTTC.

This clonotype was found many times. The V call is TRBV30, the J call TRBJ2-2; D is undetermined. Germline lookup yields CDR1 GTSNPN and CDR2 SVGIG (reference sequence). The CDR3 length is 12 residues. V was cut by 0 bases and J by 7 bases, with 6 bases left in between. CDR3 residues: CAWSVFIGELFF. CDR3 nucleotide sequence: TGTGCCTGGAGTGTATTCATCGGGGAGCTGTTTTTT. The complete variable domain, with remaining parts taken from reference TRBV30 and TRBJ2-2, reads SQTIHQWPATLVQPVGSPLSLECTVEGTSNPNLYWYRQAAGRGLQLLFYSVGIGQISSEVPQNLSASRPQDRQFILSSKKLLLSDSGFYLCAWSVFIGELFFGEGSRLTVL.

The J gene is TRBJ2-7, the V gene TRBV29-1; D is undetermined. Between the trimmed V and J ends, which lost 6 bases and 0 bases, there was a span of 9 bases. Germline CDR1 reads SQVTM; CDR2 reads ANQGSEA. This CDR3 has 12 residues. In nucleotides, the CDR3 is TGCAGCGTGCTATCCACCTCCTACGAGCAGTACTTC. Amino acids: CSVLSTSYEQYF.